These T cell receptor beta chains were read from a single sample in a study of cytomegalovirus exposure and HLA in healthy donors. Some clones are missing from TCRdb's copy, which holds only in-frame ones; the method was immunoSEQ multiplex PCR. The sample has roughly 120,000 clones, roughly four fifths seen once. Input material: PBMCs. The receptors here all came from a woman aged 18-29 years in good health and CMV-seronegative. The conserved cysteine and the conserved F or W are not part of the CDR3 here. Clone size is given for some rows only: seen once, a few or many times, or a class if the clone is expanded.

ASSFPAGGPPEQF,.,TRBJ2-1,TRBV13
ASSDSGGAGNEQF,.,TRBJ2-1,TRBV25-1
ASSFHRVETYEQY,.,TRBJ2-7,TRBV27
ASSGYRGNSPLH,.,TRBJ1-6,TRBV2
ASSPPRGTLNTGELF,.,TRBJ2-2,TRBV7-8
ASAIGGYEQY,once,TRBJ2-7,TRBV13
ASSTLSGQGVHGELF,.,TRBJ2-2,TRBV27
ASSQDSRVQETQY,.,TRBJ2-5,TRBV2
ASSHEALEAF,.,TRBJ1-1,TRBV6-6
ASIVREGYYGYT,.,TRBJ1-2,TRBV28
ASSPRQGLNSNQPQH,.,TRBJ1-5,TRBV28
ASSFASGTQY,.,TRBJ2-5,TRBV7-6
ASSLDPENSPLH,.,TRBJ1-6,TRBV7-6
ASSFPQSGANVLT,.,TRBJ2-6,TRBV5-4
ATAVGATNEKLF,.,TRBJ1-4,TRBV28
ASSIAGGNNQPQH,.,TRBJ1-5,TRBV19
ASSIPGYSYNEQF,.,TRBJ2-1,TRBV28
ASSPGGGRENTEAF,.,TRBJ1-1,TRBV5-4
ASSPTRLGGDYSNQPQH,.,TRBJ1-5,TRBV18
ASSFAAVGTDTQY,.,TRBJ2-3,TRBV7-9
ASSLAGGGNEQF,.,TRBJ2-1,TRBV6-1
ASSLALAGGHEQY,.,TRBJ2-7,TRBV7-2
ASSLWTGGGTEAF,.,TRBJ1-1,TRBV28
ASSITGTGGSYEQY,once,TRBJ2-7,TRBV5-1
SVELRGGTDTQY,.,TRBJ2-3,TRBV29-1
ASSWSPGGTEAF,.,TRBJ1-1,TRBV6-5
ASIPTGGNEKLF,.,TRBJ1-4,TRBV28
ASSTGTSRTTDTQY,once,TRBJ2-3,TRBV5-4
ASSLYGLESDTQY,.,TRBJ2-3,TRBV5-1
ATADRAPEKLF,.,TRBJ1-4,TRBV19
ASSYDSNSNQPQH,.,TRBJ1-5,TRBV6-5
ASSFFDRGVQPQH,.,TRBJ1-5,TRBV7-8
ASMLSDSRKLF,few,TRBJ1-4,TRBV2
ASSTPGEQY,.,TRBJ2-7,TRBV28
ASRSLMNTEAF,.,TRBJ1-1,TRBV6-6
ASRFGNEKLF,few,TRBJ1-4,TRBV30
ASREGPRYDQPQH,.,TRBJ1-5,TRBV2
ASSGSIRSGGVDTQY,few,TRBJ2-3,TRBV9
ASSHGQANTEAF,.,TRBJ1-1,TRBV18
ASSFGDILYEQY,.,TRBJ2-7,TRBV28
ASSSGDGANVLT,.,TRBJ2-6,TRBV2